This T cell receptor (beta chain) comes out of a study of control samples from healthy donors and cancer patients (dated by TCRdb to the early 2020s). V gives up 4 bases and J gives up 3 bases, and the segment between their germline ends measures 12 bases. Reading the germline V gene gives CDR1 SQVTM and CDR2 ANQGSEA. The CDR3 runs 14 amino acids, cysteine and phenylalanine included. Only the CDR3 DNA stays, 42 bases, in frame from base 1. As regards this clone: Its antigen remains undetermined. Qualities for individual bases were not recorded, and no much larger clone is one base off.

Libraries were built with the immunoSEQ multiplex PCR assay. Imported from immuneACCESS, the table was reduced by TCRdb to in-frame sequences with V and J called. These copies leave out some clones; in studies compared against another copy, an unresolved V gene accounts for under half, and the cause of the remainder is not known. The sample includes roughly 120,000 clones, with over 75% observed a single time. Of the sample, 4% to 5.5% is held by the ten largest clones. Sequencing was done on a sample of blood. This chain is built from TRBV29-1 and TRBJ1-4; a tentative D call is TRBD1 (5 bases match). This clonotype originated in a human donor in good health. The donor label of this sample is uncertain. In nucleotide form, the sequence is TGCAGCGTTGCGCTGGACATGTCTAATGAAAAACTGTTTTTT. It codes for CSVALDMSNEKLFF.